These T cell receptor beta chains were read from a single sample in a study of blood T cell repertoires in COVID-19. The data were produced by immunoSEQ multiplex PCR, yet TCRdb's version contains in-frame clones alone and is incomplete. The sample lists a few hundred thousand clones, about 85% occurring once. Material for sequencing was peripheral blood. The receptors were gathered from a human donor with COVID-19, enrolled during active disease. The donor label of this sample is uncertain. Each CDR3 is given with its conserved first and last residue. The D gene is left open where the match is weak. Some rows have no size entry. The others give once, few or many, or a class for an expanded clone.

.,TRBJ1-1,TRBV27,.,CASSLSRQVTEAFF,TGTGCCAGCAGTTTATCCCGACAGGTGACTGAAGCTTTCTTT
.,TRBJ1-2,TRBV21-1,.,CASSNPARSGGLVAGYTF,TGTGCCAGCAGCAACCCTGCCAGGTCAGGGGGCTTAGTGGCTGGCTACACCTTC
.,TRBJ2-1,TRBV7-9,TRBD2,CASSSYRLAGGPYNEQFF,TGTGCCAGCAGCTCATACAGACTAGCGGGAGGCCCCTACAATGAGCAGTTCTTC
.,TRBJ2-2,TRBV19,TRBD2,CASSILAGTNTGELFF,TGTGCCAGTAGTATTCTAGCGGGTACGAACACCGGGGAGCTGTTTTTT
.,TRBJ2-7,TRBV28,.,CASSHSQGPYEQYF,TGTGCCAGCAGCCATTCACAGGGACCCTACGAGCAGTACTTC
few,TRBJ1-5,TRBV18,TRBD1,CASSMDRNQPQHF,TGTGCCAGCTCCATGGACAGGAATCAGCCCCAGCATTTT
.,TRBJ1-4,TRBV19,.,CASAGQGRNEKLFF,TGTGCCAGCGCCGGGCAGGGCCGAAATGAAAAACTGTTTTTT
.,TRBJ2-5,TRBV7-2,TRBD2,CASRPSGTQETQYF,TGTGCCAGCAGACCTAGCGGGACCCAAGAGACCCAGTACTTC
.,TRBJ2-1,TRBV7-2,TRBD1,CASSSNRGDSYNEQFF,TGTGCCAGCAGCTCCAACAGGGGCGACTCCTACAATGAGCAGTTCTTC
.,TRBJ2-1,TRBV5-4,.,CASSLRRVNEQFF,TGTGCCAGCAGCTTACGCCGGGTAAATGAGCAGTTCTTC
.,TRBJ2-7,TRBV15,TRBD1,CATSRARGSEQYF,TGTGCCACCAGCAGGGCCAGGGGGAGCGAGCAGTACTTC
.,TRBJ2-7,TRBV2,TRBD2,CASRDAGTIYEQYF,TGTGCCAGCAGAGATGCCGGGACTATATACGAGCAGTACTTC
.,TRBJ2-2,TRBV11-1,TRBD1,CASSFGQGNFNGELFF,TGTGCCAGCAGCTTCGGACAGGGTAACTTCAACGGGGAGCTGTTTTTT
.,TRBJ1-1,TRBV5-8,TRBD1,CASSYYRGENTEAFF,TGTGCCAGCAGCTATTACAGGGGTGAGAACACTGAAGCTTTCTTT
.,TRBJ1-5,TRBV3-1/TRBV3-2,TRBD1,CASSQSSGGNQPQHF,TGTGCCAGCAGCCAAAGCTCAGGGGGGAATCAGCCCCAGCATTTT
.,TRBJ2-2,TRBV7-2,.,CASSLATGTGELFF,TGTGCCAGCAGCTTAGCAACAGGAACCGGGGAGCTGTTTTTT
.,TRBJ1-2,TRBV6-6,.,CASSYSRQVYGYTF,TGTGCCAGCAGTTACTCCCGACAGGTCTATGGCTACACCTTC
.,TRBJ2-7,TRBV28,.,CASSLWEGGGSYEQYF,TGTGCCAGCAGTTTATGGGAGGGAGGGGGCTCCTACGAGCAGTACTTC
.,TRBJ1-1,TRBV10-3,.,CAIKSVNTEAFF,TGTGCCATCAAGTCAGTGAACACTGAAGCTTTCTTT
once,TRBJ2-7,TRBV12-3/TRBV12-4,TRBD2,CASSLFGGGEQYF,TGTGCCAGCAGTTTATTTGGGGGGGGCGAGCAGTACTTC
.,TRBJ1-4,TRBV6-5,TRBD1,CASSTQDRWNEKLFF,TGTGCCAGCAGTACCCAGGACAGGTGGAATGAAAAACTGTTTTTT
once,TRBJ2-1,TRBV3-1/TRBV3-2,.,CASSPPGYNEQFF,TGTGCCAGCAGCCCACCGGGATACAATGAGCAGTTCTTC
.,TRBJ1-2,TRBV2,.,CASSFLQTNYGYTF,TGTGCCAGCAGTTTTCTTCAGACTAACTATGGCTACACCTTC
.,TRBJ2-5,TRBV7-9,.,CASSFGPPAEYF,TGTGCCAGCAGCTTTGGCCCACCCGCAGAGTACTTC
.,TRBJ1-5,TRBV3-1/TRBV3-2,.,CASSQWGDQPQHF,TGTGCCAGCAGCCAATGGGGGGATCAGCCCCAGCATTTT
.,TRBJ1-3,TRBV11-3,.,CASSSSRHSGNTIYF,TGTGCCAGCAGCTCCTCGCGGCACTCTGGAAACACCATATATTTT
.,TRBJ1-5,TRBV28,.,CASSLYGMWSNQPQHF,TGTGCCAGCAGTTTATACGGTATGTGGAGCAATCAGCCCCAGCATTTT
.,TRBJ2-7,TRBV3-1/TRBV3-2,TRBD1,CASSQDARGLDEQYF,TGTGCCAGCAGCCAAGATGCCAGGGGGTTGGACGAGCAGTACTTC
.,TRBJ2-4,TRBV25-1,.,CASSDEAPLAKNIQYF,TGTGCCAGCAGTGATGAAGCGCCACTAGCCAAAAACATTCAGTACTTC
few,TRBJ1-4,TRBV27,.,CASSWNSGTNEKLFF,TGTGCCAGCAGTTGGAATTCAGGGACTAATGAAAAACTGTTTTTT
.,TRBJ2-7,TRBV7-8,TRBD2,CASSWGTSEEQYF,TGTGCCAGCAGCTGGGGGACTAGCGAGGAGCAGTACTTC
.,TRBJ1-1,TRBV5-5,.,CASSLRDTNTEAFF,TGTGCCAGCAGCCTCCGTGACACGAACACTGAAGCTTTCTTT
.,TRBJ2-1,TRBV28,TRBD1,CASTLDRGSYNEQFF,TGTGCCAGCACCCTGGACAGGGGGTCCTACAATGAGCAGTTCTTC
.,TRBJ1-2,TRBV4-1,.,CASSQVGWAGVGYTF,TGCGCCAGCAGCCAAGTAGGGTGGGCAGGGGTTGGCTACACCTTC
.,TRBJ1-3,TRBV15,.,CATSPLSGNTIYF,TGTGCCACCAGCCCCCTGTCTGGAAACACCATATATTTT
.,TRBJ2-5,TRBV28,.,CASSWEQETQYF,TGTGCCAGCAGTTGGGAGCAAGAGACCCAGTACTTC
.,TRBJ2-3,TRBV25-1,TRBD1,CASSRDRGSTDTQYF,TGTGCCAGCTCCCGGGACAGGGGAAGTACAGATACGCAGTATTTT
once,TRBJ1-1,TRBV2,.,CATRAGEVIIRTEAFF,TGTGCTACCCGTGCGGGTGAAGTCATTATACGGACTGAAGCTTTCTTT
once,TRBJ2-2,TRBV28,.,CASSLPAGELFF,TGTGCCAGCAGTTTACCGGCCGGGGAGCTGTTTTTT
.,TRBJ2-3,TRBV7-3,.,CASSFGAADTQYF,TGTGCCAGCAGCTTTGGGGCCGCAGATACGCAGTATTTT
.,TRBJ2-1,TRBV2,TRBD1,CASYRGREPGNEQFF,TGTGCCAGCTACAGGGGGCGTGAGCCCGGCAATGAGCAGTTCTTC
.,TRBJ1-1,TRBV28,.,CASSAGTRGDTEAFF,TGTGCCAGCAGTGCCGGGACAAGGGGCGACACTGAAGCTTTCTTT
once,TRBJ2-1,TRBV5-1,TRBD2,CASSPRTSGSQDEQFF,TGCGCCAGCAGCCCTAGGACTAGCGGGAGCCAGGATGAGCAGTTCTTC
once,TRBJ2-3,TRBV9,TRBD2,CASSVTSGRHADTQYF,TGTGCCAGCAGCGTCACTAGCGGGAGACACGCAGATACGCAGTATTTT
.,TRBJ2-5,TRBV11-3,.,CASSVSTGQETQYF,TGTGCCAGCAGCGTGTCCACAGGCCAAGAGACCCAGTACTTC
once,TRBJ1-2,TRBV4-2,TRBD1,CASSQDYDRGVTGYTF,TGTGCCAGCAGCCAAGATTACGACAGGGGGGTAACTGGCTACACCTTC
.,TRBJ1-2,TRBV2,.,CASRAPQGTWVNGYTF,TGTGCCAGCAGGGCACCACAGGGTACTTGGGTTAATGGCTACACCTTC
.,TRBJ1-4,TRBV28,.,CASTPPGLYEKLFF,TGTGCCAGCACTCCACCGGGACTATATGAAAAACTGTTTTTT
.,TRBJ2-1,TRBV7-3,.,CASSEGPADPRNEQFF,TGTGCCAGCAGCGAAGGCCCAGCGGACCCACGCAATGAGCAGTTCTTC
once,TRBJ1-6,TRBV28,TRBD1,CASSLSGGYNSPLHF,TGTGCCAGCAGTTTATCAGGGGGCTATAATTCACCCCTCCACTTT
.,TRBJ2-7,TRBV6-1,.,CASSDLGLPYEQYF,TGTGCCAGCAGTGATTTGGGACTTCCCTACGAGCAGTACTTC
.,TRBJ1-4,TRBV5-1,TRBD1,CASRGQVNEKLFF,TGCGCCAGCAGGGGACAGGTTAATGAAAAACTGTTTTTT
.,TRBJ1-6,TRBV11-2,.,CASSSRASSYNSPLHF,TGTGCCAGCAGCTCCAGGGCGAGCTCCTATAATTCACCCCTCCACTTT
.,TRBJ1-5,TRBV19,TRBD1,CASSQIQGGNQPQHF,TGTGCCAGTAGTCAAATACAGGGGGGCAATCAGCCCCAGCATTTT